This T cell receptor beta chain was sequenced in a study of identical twins. Looked up from germline, CDR1 is MNHEY and CDR2 is SVGAGI. Losses at the gene ends were 0 bases for V and 8 bases for J; bases not matched to a gene: 7. The CDR3 runs 15 residues. The sample holds a few counts of this clonotype. Each CDR3 protein gets one entry after TCRdb re-called the 5' RACE reads with MiXCR. The table lists 300,000 to 350,000 distinct CDR3 sequences, over 9% of them singletons, with around 7.2% in the top ten. These sequences were also reported in another study, on yellow fever vaccine responses in identical twins.

This TCR derives from a woman aged 18 to 35 in good health. V and J are TRBV6-5 and TRBJ2-1, with TRBD1 identical over 7 bases. Sequenced material: CD8+ T cells sorted from blood. CDR3 in amino acids: CASSYSTTGLDEQFF. CDR3 in DNA: TGTGCCAGCAGTTACTCAACGACAGGGTTGGATGAGCAGTTCTTC.